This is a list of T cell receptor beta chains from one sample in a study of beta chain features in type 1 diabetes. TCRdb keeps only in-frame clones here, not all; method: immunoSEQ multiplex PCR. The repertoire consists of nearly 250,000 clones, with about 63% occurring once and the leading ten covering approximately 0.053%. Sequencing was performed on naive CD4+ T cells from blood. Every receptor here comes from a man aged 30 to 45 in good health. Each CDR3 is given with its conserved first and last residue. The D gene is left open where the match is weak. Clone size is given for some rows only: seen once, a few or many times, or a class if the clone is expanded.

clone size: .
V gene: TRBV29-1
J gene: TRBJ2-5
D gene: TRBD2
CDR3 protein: CSVETSGQETQYF
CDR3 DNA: TGCAGCGTTGAGACTAGCGGCCAAGAGACCCAGTACTTC

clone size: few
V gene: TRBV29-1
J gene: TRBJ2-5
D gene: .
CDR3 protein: CSVDGETQYF
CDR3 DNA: TGCAGCGTTGATGGGGAGACCCAGTACTTC

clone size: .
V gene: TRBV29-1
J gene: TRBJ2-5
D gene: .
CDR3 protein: CSVDSGVTQYF
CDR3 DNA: TGCAGCGTTGATAGTGGAGTGACCCAGTACTTC

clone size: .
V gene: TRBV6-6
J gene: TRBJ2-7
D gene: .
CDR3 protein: CASSQTRGEQYF
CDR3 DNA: TGTGCCAGCAGTCAGACTAGGGGCGAGCAGTACTTC

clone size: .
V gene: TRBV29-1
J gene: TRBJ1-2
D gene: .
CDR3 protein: CSDTGLYGYTF
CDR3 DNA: TGCAGCGACACAGGGTTGTATGGCTACACCTTC

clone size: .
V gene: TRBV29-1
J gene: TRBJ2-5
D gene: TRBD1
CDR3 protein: CSVGRTGTPETQYF
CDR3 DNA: TGCAGCGTTGGCCGGACAGGGACCCCGGAGACCCAGTACTTC

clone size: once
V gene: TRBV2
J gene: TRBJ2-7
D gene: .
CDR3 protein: CASTTATGASYEQYF
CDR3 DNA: TGTGCCAGCACGACGGCTACAGGAGCCTCCTACGAGCAGTACTTC

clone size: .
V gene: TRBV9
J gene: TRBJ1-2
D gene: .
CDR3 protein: CASSVAGANYGYTF
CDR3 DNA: TGTGCCAGCAGCGTAGCGGGGGCTAACTATGGCTACACCTTC

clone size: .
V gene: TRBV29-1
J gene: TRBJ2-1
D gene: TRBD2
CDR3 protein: CSAEETSGGSYNEQFF
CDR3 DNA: TGCAGCGCGGAAGAGACTAGCGGAGGATCATACAATGAGCAGTTCTTC

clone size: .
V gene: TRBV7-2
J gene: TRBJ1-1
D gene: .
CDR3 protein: CASSLDTEAFF
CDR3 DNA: TGTGCCAGCAGCTTAGACACTGAAGCTTTCTTT

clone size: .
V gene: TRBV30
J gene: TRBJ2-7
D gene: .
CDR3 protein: CAWSVRQGSKSEQYF
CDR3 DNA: TGTGCCTGGAGTGTAAGGCAGGGGAGCAAGAGCGAGCAGTACTTC

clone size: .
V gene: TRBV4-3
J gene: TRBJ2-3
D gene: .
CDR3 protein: CASSQDVTGTDTQYF
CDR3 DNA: TGCGCCAGCAGCCAAGATGTGACAGGCACAGATACGCAGTATTTT

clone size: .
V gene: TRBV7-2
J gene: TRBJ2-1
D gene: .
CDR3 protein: CASSLEAPHTYNEQFF
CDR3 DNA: TGTGCCAGCAGCTTAGAGGCACCTCACACCTACAATGAGCAGTTCTTC

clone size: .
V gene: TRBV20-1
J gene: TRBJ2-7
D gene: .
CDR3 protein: CSARHPYEQYF
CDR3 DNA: TGCAGTGCTAGACACCCCTACGAGCAGTACTTC

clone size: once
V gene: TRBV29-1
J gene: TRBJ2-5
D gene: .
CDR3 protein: CSAGGPGAGETQYF
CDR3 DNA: TGCAGCGCAGGGGGACCCGGCGCGGGGGAGACCCAGTACTTC

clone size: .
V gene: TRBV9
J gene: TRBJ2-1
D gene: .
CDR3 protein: CASSYDSGEQFF
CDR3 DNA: TGTGCCAGCAGCTATGACAGCGGAGAGCAGTTCTTC

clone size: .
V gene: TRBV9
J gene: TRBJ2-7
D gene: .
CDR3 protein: CASSVGASLLSYEQYF
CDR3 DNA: TGTGCCAGCAGCGTTGGAGCTTCACTTCTCTCCTACGAGCAGTACTTC

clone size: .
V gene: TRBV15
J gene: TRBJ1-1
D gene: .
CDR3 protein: CATSRDGTEAFF
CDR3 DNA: TGTGCCACCAGCAGAGACGGGACCGAAGCTTTCTTT

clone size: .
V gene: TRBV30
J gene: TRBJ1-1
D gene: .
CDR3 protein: CAWNQGTTEAFF
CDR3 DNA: TGTGCCTGGAACCAGGGGACCACTGAAGCTTTCTTT

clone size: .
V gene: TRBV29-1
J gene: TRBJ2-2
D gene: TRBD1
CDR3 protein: CSVSPGTGSAGELFF
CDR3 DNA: TGCAGCGTTAGCCCCGGGACAGGGAGCGCCGGGGAGCTGTTTTTT

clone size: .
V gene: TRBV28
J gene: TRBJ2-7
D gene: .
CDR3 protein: CASTINREEQYF
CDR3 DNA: TGTGCCAGCACCATAAACAGGGAAGAGCAGTACTTC

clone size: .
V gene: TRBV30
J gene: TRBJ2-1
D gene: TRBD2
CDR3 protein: CAWSARTSGTPEQFF
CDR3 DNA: TGTGCCTGGAGTGCGAGGACTAGCGGGACCCCAGAGCAGTTCTTC

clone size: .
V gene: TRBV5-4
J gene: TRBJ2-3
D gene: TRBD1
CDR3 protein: CASSRDSINTDTQYF
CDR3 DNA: TGTGCCAGCAGCAGGGACAGCATTAACACAGATACGCAGTATTTT

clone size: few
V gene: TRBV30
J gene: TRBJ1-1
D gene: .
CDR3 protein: CAWSVRRDTEAFF
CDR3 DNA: TGTGCCTGGAGTGTGCGGAGGGACACTGAAGCTTTCTTT

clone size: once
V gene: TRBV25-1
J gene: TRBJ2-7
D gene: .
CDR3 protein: CASSEGGSGAYEQYF
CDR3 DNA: TGTGCCAGCAGTGAAGGAGGGTCGGGAGCCTACGAGCAGTACTTC

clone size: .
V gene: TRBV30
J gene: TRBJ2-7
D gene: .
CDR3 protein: CAWSKGSGYEQYF
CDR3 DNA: TGTGCCTGGAGTAAGGGTTCCGGATACGAGCAGTACTTC

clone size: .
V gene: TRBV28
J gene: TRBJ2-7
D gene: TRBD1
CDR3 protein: CASSLADRVGLGQYF
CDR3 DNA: TGTGCCAGCAGTTTAGCCGACAGGGTAGGGTTGGGGCAGTACTTC

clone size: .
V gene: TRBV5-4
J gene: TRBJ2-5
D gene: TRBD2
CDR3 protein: CASSDSVAGGPGKTQYF
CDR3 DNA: TGTGCCAGCAGCGACTCAGTAGCGGGAGGGCCCGGAAAGACCCAGTACTTC

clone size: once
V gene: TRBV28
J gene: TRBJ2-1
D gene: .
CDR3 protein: CASSLNRAQFF
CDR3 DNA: TGTGCCAGCAGTTTAAATAGAGCGCAGTTCTTC

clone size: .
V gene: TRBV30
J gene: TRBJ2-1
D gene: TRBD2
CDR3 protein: CAWSVLAGGYNEQFF
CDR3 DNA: TGTGCCTGGAGTGTACTAGCGGGGGGCTACAATGAGCAGTTCTTC

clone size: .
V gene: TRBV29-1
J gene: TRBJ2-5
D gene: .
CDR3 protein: CSVDSGGAETQYF
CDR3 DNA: TGCAGCGTTGATTCGGGGGGCGCGGAGACCCAGTACTTC

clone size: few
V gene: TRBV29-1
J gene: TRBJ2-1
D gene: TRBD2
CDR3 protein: CSVGKRGDTYNEQFF
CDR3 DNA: TGCAGCGTTGGGAAGCGGGGGGATACCTACAATGAGCAGTTCTTC

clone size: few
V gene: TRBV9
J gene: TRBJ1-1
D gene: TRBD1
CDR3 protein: CASSVGTGGNTEAFF
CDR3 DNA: TGTGCCAGCAGCGTAGGAACAGGGGGGAACACTGAAGCTTTCTTT

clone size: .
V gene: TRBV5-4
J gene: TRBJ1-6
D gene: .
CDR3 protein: CASSLGGSYNSPLHF
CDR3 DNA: TGTGCCAGCAGCTTGGGGGGCTCCTATAATTCACCCCTCCACTTT

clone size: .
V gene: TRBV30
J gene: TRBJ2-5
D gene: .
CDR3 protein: CAWQTKETQYF
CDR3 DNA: TGTGCCTGGCAAACAAAAGAGACCCAGTACTTC

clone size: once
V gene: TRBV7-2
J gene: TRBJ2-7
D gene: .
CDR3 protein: CASSLAAGNYEQYF
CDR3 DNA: TGTGCCAGCAGCTTAGCAGCTGGTAACTACGAGCAGTACTTC

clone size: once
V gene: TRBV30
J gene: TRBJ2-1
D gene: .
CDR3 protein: CAWGSKRSQQFF
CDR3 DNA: TGTGCCTGGGGGAGCAAACGGAGCCAGCAGTTCTTC

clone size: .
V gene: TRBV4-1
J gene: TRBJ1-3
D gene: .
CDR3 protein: CASSQVRPGNTIYF
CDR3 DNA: TGCGCCAGCAGCCAAGTAAGGCCTGGAAACACCATATATTTT

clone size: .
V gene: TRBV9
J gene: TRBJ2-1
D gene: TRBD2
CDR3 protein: CASSVVLAGGRYNEQFF
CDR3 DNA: TGTGCCAGCAGCGTAGTACTAGCGGGGGGGAGATACAATGAGCAGTTCTTC

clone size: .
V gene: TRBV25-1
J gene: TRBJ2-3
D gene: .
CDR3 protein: CASSEGFSTDTQYF
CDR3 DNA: TGTGCCAGCAGTGAGGGGTTTAGTACAGATACGCAGTATTTT

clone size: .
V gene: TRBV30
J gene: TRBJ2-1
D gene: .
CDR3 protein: CAWIHVVGRGNEQFF
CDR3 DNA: TGTGCCTGGATCCACGTCGTCGGCAGGGGAAATGAGCAGTTCTTC

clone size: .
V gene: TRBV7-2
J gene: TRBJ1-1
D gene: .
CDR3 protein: CASSRWTESYTEAFF
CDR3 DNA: TGTGCCAGCAGCAGGTGGACAGAGAGTTACACTGAAGCTTTCTTT

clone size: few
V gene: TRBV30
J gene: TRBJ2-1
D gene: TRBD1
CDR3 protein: CAWNHGQGDNEQFF
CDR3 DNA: TGTGCCTGGAATCACGGACAGGGGGATAATGAGCAGTTCTTC

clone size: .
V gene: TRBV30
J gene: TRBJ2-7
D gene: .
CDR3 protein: CAWSPQALQEQYF
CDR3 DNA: TGTGCCTGGAGTCCCCAGGCATTACAGGAGCAGTACTTC

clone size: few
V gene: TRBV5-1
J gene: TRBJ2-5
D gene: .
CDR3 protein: CASTPRSGKETQYF
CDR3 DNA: TGCGCCAGCACCCCGAGGTCAGGAAAAGAGACCCAGTACTTC

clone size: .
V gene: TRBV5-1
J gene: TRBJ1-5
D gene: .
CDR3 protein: CASSLDGWGNQPQHF
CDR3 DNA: TGCGCCAGCAGCTTGGACGGCTGGGGCAATCAGCCCCAGCATTTT

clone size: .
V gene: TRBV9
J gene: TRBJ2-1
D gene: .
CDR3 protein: CASSVGRLGSSYNEQFF
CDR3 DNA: TGTGCCAGCAGCGTAGGAAGGCTGGGTAGCTCCTACAATGAGCAGTTCTTC

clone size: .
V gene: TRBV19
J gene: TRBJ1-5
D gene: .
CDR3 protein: CASSPGHNQPQHF
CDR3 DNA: TGTGCCAGTAGCCCGGGACACAATCAGCCCCAGCATTTT

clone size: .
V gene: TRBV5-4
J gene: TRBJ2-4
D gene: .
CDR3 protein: CASSSYGDIQYF
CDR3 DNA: TGTGCCAGCAGCTCATACGGGGACATTCAGTACTTC

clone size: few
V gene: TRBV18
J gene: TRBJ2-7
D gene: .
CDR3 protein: CASSPLQGGSYEQYF
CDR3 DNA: TGTGCCAGCTCACCCTTACAGGGTGGCTCCTACGAGCAGTACTTC

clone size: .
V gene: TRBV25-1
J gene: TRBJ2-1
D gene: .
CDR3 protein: CASSVLASSSYNEQFF
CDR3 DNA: TGTGCCAGCAGTGTCTTAGCGAGTAGCTCCTACAATGAGCAGTTCTTC

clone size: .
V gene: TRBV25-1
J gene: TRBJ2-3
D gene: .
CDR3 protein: CASSDFRYQTDTQYF
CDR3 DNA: TGTGCCAGCAGTGACTTCAGGTATCAGACAGATACGCAGTATTTT

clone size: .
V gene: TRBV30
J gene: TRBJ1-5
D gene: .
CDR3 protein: CAWSGTYSNQPQHF
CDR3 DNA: TGTGCCTGGAGTGGGACTTACAGCAATCAGCCCCAGCATTTT

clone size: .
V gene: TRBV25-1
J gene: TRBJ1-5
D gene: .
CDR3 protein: CASSGTGRQPQHF
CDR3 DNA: TGTGCCAGCAGTGGAACAGGGCGGCAGCCCCAGCATTTT

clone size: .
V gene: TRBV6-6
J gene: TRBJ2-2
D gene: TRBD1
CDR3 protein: CASRDRVNTGELFF
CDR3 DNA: TGTGCCAGCAGGGACAGGGTGAACACCGGGGAGCTGTTTTTT

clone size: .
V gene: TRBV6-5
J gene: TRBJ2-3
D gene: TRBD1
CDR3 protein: CASRLTGGTDTQYF
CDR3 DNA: TGTGCCAGCAGACTTACAGGGGGCACAGATACGCAGTATTTT

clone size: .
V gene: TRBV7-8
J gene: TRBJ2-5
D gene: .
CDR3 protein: CASVWTSQETQYF
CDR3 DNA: TGTGCCAGCGTCTGGACATCTCAAGAGACCCAGTACTTC

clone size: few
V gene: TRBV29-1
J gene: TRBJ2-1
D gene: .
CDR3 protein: CSAGPLTKEQFF
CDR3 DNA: TGCAGCGCGGGGCCCCTTACTAAAGAGCAGTTCTTC